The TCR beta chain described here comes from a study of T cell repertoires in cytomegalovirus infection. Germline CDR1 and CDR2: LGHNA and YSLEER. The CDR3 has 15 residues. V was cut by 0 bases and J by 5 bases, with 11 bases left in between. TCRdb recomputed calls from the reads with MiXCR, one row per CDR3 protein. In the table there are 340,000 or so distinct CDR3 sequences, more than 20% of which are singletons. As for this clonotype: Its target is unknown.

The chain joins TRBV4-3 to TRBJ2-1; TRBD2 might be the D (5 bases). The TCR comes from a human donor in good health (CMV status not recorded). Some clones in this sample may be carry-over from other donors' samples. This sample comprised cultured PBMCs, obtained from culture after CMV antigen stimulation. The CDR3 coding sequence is TGCGCCAGCAGCCAAGAGGCGGGTATCCACAATGAGCAGTTCTTC. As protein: CASSQEAGIHNEQFF.